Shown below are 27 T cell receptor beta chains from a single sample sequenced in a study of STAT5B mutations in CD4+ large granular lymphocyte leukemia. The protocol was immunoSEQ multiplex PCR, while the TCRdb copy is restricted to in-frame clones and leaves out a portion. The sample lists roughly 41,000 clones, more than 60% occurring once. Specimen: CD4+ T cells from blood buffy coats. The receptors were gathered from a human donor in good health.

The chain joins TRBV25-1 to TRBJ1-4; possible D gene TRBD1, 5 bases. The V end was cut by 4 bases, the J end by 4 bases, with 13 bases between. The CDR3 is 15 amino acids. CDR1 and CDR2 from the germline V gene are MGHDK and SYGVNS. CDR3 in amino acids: CASSVRGAGNEKLFF. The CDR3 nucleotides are TGTGCCAGCAGTGTTCGAGGGGCGGGTAATGAAAAACTGTTTTTT.

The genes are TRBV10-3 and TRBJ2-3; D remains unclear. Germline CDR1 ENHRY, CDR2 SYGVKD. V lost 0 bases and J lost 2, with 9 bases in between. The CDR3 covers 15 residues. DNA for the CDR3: TGTGCCATCAGTGAGTCGTATCGGCACACAGATACGCAGTATTTT. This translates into CAISESYRHTDTQYF.

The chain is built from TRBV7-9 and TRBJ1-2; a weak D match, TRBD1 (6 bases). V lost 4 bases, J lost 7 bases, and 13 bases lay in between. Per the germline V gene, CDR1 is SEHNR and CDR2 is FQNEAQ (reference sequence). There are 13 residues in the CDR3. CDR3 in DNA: TGTGCCAGCAGCTCACCACAGGGTACTGGCTACACCTTC. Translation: CASSSPQGTGYTF.

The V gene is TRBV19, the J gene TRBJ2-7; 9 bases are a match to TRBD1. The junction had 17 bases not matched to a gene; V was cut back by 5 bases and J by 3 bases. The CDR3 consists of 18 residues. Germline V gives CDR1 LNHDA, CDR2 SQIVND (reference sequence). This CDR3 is CASSPGAGQGYPGYEQYF. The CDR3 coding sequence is TGTGCCAGTAGTCCCGGTGCGGGACAGGGTTACCCAGGCTACGAGCAGTACTTC. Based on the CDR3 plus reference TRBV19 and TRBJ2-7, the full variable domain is DGGITQSPKYLFRKEGQNVTLSCEQNLNHDAMYWYRQDPGQGLRLIYYSQIVNDFQKGDIAEGYSVSREKKESFPLTVTSAQKNPTAFYLCASSPGAGQGYPGYEQYFGPGTRLTVT.

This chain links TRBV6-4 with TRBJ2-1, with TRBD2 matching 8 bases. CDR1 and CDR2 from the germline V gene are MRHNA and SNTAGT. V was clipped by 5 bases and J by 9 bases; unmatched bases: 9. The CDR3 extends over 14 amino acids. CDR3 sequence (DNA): TGTGCCAGCAGTATAAACGGGGGGGCCGCTGAGCAGTTCTTC. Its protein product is CASSINGGAAEQFF.

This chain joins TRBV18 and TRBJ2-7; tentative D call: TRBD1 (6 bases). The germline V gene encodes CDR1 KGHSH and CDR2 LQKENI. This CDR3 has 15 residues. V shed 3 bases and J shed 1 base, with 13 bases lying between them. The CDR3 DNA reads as TGTGCCAGCTCACCTTACAGGGTAGGTTCCTACGAGCAGTACTTC. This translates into CASSPYRVGSYEQYF.

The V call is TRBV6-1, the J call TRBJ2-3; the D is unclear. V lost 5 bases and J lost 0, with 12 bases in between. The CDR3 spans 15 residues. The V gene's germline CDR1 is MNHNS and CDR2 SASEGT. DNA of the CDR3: TGTGCCAGCAGTACTTACATCCTAAGCACAGATACGCAGTATTTT. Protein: CASSTYILSTDTQYF.

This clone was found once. The CDR3 is CASSDPGLARGEQYF. The CDR3 DNA follows: TGCGCCAGCAGCGATCCGGGACTAGCTCGTGGCGAGCAGTACTTC. The J gene is TRBJ2-7, the V gene TRBV5-1; the match to TRBD2 covers 9 bases. The ends lost 4 bases at V and 6 bases at J; junction bases unmatched: 11. Germline V gives CDR1 SGHRS, CDR2 YFSETQ. The CDR3 sequence is 15 residues long.

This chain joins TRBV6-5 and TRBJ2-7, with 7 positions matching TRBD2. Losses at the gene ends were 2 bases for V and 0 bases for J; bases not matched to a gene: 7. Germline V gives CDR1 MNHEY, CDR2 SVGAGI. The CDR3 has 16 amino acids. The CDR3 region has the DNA TGTGCCAGCAGTTACGGAAGTAGCGGGCTCTCCTACGAGCAGTACTTC. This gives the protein CASSYGSSGLSYEQYF.

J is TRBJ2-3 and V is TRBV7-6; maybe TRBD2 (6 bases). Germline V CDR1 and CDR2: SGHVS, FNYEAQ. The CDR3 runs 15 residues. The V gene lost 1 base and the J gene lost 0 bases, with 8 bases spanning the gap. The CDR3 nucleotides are TGTGCCAGCAGCTTAGTCGCGGGGAGCACAGATACGCAGTATTTT. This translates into CASSLVAGSTDTQYF. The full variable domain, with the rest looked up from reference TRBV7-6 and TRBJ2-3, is GAGVSQSPRYKVTKRGQDVALRCDPISGHVSLYWYRQALGQGPEFLTYFNYEAQQDKSGLPNDRFSAERPEGSISTLTIQRTEQRDSAMYRCASSLVAGSTDTQYFGPGTRLTVL.

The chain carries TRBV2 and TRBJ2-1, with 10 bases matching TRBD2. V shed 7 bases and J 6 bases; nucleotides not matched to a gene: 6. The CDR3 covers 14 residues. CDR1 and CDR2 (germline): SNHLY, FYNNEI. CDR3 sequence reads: CASTLAGGLNEQFF. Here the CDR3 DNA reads TGTGCCAGCACCTTAGCGGGGGGTCTCAATGAGCAGTTCTTC.

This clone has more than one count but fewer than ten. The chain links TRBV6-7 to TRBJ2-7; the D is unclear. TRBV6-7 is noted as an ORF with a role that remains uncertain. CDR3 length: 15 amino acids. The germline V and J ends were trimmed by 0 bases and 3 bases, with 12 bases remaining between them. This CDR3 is CASSYSRRILYEQYF. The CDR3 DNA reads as TGTGCCAGCAGTTACTCGAGACGGATACTCTACGAGCAGTACTTC.

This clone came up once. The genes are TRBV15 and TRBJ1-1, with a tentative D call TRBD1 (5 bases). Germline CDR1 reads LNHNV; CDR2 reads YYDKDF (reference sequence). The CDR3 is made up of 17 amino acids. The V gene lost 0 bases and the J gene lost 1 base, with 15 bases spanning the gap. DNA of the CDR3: TGTGCCACCAGCAGAGATCTGGCGGGGGAGGGGAACACTGAAGCTTTCTTT. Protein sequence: CATSRDLAGEGNTEAFF.

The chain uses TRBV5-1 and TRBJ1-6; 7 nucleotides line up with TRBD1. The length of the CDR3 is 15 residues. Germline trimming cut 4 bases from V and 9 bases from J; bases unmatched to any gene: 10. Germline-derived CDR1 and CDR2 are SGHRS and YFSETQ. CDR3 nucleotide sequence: TGCGCCAGCAGCCCATACCAGGGGGAGGGTTCACCCCTCCACTTT. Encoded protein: CASSPYQGEGSPLHF.

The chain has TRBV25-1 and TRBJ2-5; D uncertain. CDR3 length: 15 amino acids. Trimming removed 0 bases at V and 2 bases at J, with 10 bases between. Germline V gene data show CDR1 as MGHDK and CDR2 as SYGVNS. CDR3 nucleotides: TGTGCCAGCAGTGAATATGGCGGAACACAAGAGACCCAGTACTTC. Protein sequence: CASSEYGGTQETQYF.

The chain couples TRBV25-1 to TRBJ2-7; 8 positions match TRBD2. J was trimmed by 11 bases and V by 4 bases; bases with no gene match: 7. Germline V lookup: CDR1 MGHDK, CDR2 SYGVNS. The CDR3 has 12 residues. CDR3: CASSAPGGAKYF. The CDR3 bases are TGTGCCAGCAGTGCCCCCGGGGGGGCTAAGTACTTC.

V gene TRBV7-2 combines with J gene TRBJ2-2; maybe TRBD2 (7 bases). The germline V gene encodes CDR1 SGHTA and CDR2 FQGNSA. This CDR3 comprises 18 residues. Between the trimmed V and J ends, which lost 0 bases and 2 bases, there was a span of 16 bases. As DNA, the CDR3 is TGTGCCAGCAGCTTAGCGGGGCCGGGGGGCGGTAACACCGGGGAGCTGTTTTTT. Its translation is CASSLAGPGGGNTGELFF.

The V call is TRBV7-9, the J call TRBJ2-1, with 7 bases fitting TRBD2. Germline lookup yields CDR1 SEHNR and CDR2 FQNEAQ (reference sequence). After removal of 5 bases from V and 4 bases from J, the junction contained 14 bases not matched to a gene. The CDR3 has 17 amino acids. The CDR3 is CASSGGGAPLLYNEQFF. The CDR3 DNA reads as TGTGCCAGCAGCGGGGGGGGAGCCCCTCTCCTTTACAATGAGCAGTTCTTC.

This chain's CDR3 is CASSQVMLRTQYF. CDR3 sequence (DNA): TGTGCCAGCAGCCAAGTGATGTTACGGACCCAGTACTTC. This chain joins TRBV14 and TRBJ2-5; D is undetermined. Trimming cost V 1 base and J 7 bases, with 10 bases left between them. This CDR3 is built from 13 residues. CDR1 and CDR2 from the germline V gene are SGHDN and FVKESK.

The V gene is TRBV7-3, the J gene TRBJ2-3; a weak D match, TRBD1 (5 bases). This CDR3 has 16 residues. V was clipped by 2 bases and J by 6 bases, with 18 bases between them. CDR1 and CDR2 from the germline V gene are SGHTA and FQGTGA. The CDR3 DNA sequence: TGTGCCAGCAGCTTAGACCCAGGGCGCCCCGGCGATACGCAGTATTTT. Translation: CASSLDPGRPGDTQYF. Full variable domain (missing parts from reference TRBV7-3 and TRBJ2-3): GAGVSQTPSNKVTEKGKYVELRCDPISGHTALYWYRQSLGQGPEFLIYFQGTGAADDSGLPNDRFFAVRPEGSVSTLKIQRTERGDSAVYLCASSLDPGRPGDTQYFGPGTRLTVL.

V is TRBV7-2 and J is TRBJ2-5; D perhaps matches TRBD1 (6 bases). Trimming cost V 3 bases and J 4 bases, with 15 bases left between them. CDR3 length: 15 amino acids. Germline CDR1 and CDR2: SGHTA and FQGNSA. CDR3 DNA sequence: TGTGCCAGCAGCTTGGCCACAGGGTCTGTAGAGACCCAGTACTTC. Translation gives CASSLATGSVETQYF.

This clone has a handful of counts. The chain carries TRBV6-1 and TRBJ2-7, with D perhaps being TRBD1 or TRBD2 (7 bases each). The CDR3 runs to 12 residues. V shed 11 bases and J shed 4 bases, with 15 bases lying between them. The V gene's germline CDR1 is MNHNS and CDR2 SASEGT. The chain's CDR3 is CAGGQGGYEQYF. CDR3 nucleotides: TGTGCCGGGGGGCAGGGGGGGTACGAGCAGTACTTC.

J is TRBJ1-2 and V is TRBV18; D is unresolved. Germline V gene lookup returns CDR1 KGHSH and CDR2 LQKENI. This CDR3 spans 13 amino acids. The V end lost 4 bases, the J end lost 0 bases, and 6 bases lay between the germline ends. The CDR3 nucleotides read TGTGCCAGCTCACAACAGCCTAACTATGGCTACACCTTC. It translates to CASSQQPNYGYTF.

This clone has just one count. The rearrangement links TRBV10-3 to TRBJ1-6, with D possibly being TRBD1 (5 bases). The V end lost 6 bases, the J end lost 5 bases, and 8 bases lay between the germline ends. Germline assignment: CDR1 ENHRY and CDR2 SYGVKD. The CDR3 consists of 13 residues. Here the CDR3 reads CAISRADNSPLHF. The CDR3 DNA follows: TGTGCCATCAGCAGGGCTGATAATTCACCCCTCCACTTT.

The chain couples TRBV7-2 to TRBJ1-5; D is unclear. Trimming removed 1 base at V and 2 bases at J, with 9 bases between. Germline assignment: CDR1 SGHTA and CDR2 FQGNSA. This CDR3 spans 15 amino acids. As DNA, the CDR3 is TGTGCCAGCAGCTTAGGGCCCAGCCGCAATCAGCCCCAGCATTTT. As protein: CASSLGPSRNQPQHF.

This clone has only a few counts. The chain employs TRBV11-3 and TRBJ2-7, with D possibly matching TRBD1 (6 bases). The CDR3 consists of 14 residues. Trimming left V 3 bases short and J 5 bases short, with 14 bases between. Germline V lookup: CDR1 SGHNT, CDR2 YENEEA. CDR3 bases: TGTGCCAGCAGCTTTAGGGACAACCGTGACGAGCAGTACTTC. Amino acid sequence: CASSFRDNRDEQYF.

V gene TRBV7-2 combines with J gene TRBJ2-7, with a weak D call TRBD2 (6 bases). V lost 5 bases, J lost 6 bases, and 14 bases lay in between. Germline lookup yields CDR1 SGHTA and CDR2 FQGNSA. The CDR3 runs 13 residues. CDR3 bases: TGTGCCAGCAGCCCATCTAGCGCTGGCGAGCAGTACTTC. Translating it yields CASSPSSAGEQYF.